This T cell receptor (beta chain) was obtained from a study of control samples from healthy donors and cancer patients. This clone was detected once. Clones were sequenced by immunoSEQ multiplex PCR, and TCRdb holds only the in-frame ones, with some missing. The data show 170,000 or so clones, about 92% seen once. CDR3 size: 16 residues. The germline gives CDR1 SGHTA, CDR2 FQGTGA. With V trimmed by 5 bases and J by 1 base, 6 bases remained unmatched. Sequencing used blood. This chain joins TRBV7-3 and TRBJ2-3; 10 bases fit TRBD2. The TCR originated in a man under 40 in good health. The DNA for the CDR3 is TGTGCCAGCAGCCCGCGGACTAGCGGCGGCACAGATACGCAGTATTTT. It encodes CASSPRTSGGTDTQYF.